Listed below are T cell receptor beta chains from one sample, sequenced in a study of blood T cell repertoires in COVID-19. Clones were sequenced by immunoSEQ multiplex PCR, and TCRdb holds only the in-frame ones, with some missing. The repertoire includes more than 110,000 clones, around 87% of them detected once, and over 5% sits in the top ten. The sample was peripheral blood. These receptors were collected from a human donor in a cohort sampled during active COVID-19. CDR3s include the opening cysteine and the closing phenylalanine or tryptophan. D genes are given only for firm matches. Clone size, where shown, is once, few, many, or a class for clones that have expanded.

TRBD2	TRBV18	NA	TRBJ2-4	TGTGCCAGCTCACCAGCTAGCGGGGGGAATAACATTCAGTACTTC	CASSPASGGNNIQYF
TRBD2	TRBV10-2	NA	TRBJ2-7	TGCGCCAGCTCGAGCGGGACCAGCTACGAGCAGTACTTC	CASSSGTSYEQYF
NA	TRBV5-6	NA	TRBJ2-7	TGTGCCAGCAGCCTGAGGTACTACGAGCAGTACTTC	CASSLRYYEQYF
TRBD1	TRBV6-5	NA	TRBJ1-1	TGTGCCAGCACCTCCGGACAGGGCACTGAAGCTTTCTTT	CASTSGQGTEAFF
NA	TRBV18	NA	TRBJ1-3	TGTGCCAGCTCACCCCCTGGGCGAAACACCATATATTTT	CASSPPGRNTIYF
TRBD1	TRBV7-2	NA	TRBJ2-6	TGTGCCAGCAGCTTAGAGACAGGGATCTCTGGGGCCAACGTCCTGACTTTC	CASSLETGISGANVLTF
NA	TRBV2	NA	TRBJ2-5	TGTGCCAGCAGTGACTCAGGGCAAGAGACCCAGTACTTC	CASSDSGQETQYF
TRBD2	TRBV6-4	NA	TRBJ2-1	TGTGCCAGCAGTGAGCGGGGGGGCTCCTACAATGAGCAGTTCTTC	CASSERGGSYNEQFF
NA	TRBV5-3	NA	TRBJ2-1	TGTGCCAGAAGCCCGAATAGCGGCGGTGAGCAGTTCTTC	CARSPNSGGEQFF
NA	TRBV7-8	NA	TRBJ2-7	TGTGCCAGCAGCTTAGCGGGGACTTCAATCCCCTACGAGCAGTACTTC	CASSLAGTSIPYEQYF
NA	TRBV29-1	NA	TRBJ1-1	TGCAGCGTGATGGCTGGAGGAGTGAACACTGAAGCTTTCTTT	CSVMAGGVNTEAFF
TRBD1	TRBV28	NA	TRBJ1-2	TGTGCCAGCAGGCGGACAGGGGTTGTTAGCTATGGCTACACCTTC	CASRRTGVVSYGYTF
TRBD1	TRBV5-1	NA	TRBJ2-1	TGCGCCAGCAGCTCGGGACAGGGGTCCTACAATGAGCAGTTCTTC	CASSSGQGSYNEQFF
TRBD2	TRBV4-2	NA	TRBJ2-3	TGTGCCAGCAGCCAGGAGCCGGGGTCGGGAGGACGGGGTAGCACAGATACGCAGTATTTT	CASSQEPGSGGRGSTDTQYF
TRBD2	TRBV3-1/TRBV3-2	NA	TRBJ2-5	TGTGCCAGCAGCCAAGGGGGGACTAGCTTGGGGGAGACCCAGTACTTC	CASSQGGTSLGETQYF
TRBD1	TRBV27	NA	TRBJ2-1	TGTGCCAGCGCTCACAGGGGTACCTACAATGAGCAGTTCTTC	CASAHRGTYNEQFF
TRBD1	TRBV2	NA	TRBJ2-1	TGTGCCAGCAGTACTCTGACAGGGGGCTATGAGCAGTTCTTC	CASSTLTGGYEQFF
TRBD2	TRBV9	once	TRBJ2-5	TGTGCCAGCAGCGTAGAAGGGCGAGGGACTAGCGGGAACCAAGAGACCCAGTACTTC	CASSVEGRGTSGNQETQYF
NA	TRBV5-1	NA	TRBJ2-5	TGCGCCAGCAGCTTGGTTCCTAGCGAGGAGACCCAGTACTTC	CASSLVPSEETQYF
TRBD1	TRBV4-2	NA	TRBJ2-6	TGTGCCAGCAGCCTCGGACAGGAGGTCTCTGGGGCCAACGTCCTGACTTTC	CASSLGQEVSGANVLTF
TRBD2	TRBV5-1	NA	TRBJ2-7	TGCGCCAGCAGCTCCGGGACTAGTCTTTACGAGCAGTACTTC	CASSSGTSLYEQYF
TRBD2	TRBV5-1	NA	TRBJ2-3	TGCGCCAGCAGCTCAGGACTAGCAACAGATACGCAGTATTTT	CASSSGLATDTQYF
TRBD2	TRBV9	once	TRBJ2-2	TGTGCCAGCAGCGTTCGGGGGACTATGAACACCGGGGAGCTGTTTTTT	CASSVRGTMNTGELFF
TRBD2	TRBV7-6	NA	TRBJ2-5	TGTGCCAGCAGCTTCCTAGCGGGGGGTCCTTCGAAAGAGACCCAGTACTTC	CASSFLAGGPSKETQYF
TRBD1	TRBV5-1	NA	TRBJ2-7	TGCGCCAGCAGCGGCTTGGACAGGGCGCTCGGGGAGCAGTACTTC	CASSGLDRALGEQYF
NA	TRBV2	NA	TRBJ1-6	TGTGCCAGCAGTTCCGCGCTATCCTCCTATAATTCACCCCTCCACTTT	CASSSALSSYNSPLHF
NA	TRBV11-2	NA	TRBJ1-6	TGTGCCAGCAGCTTAATGGACAGATTGAATTCACCCCTCCACTTT	CASSLMDRLNSPLHF